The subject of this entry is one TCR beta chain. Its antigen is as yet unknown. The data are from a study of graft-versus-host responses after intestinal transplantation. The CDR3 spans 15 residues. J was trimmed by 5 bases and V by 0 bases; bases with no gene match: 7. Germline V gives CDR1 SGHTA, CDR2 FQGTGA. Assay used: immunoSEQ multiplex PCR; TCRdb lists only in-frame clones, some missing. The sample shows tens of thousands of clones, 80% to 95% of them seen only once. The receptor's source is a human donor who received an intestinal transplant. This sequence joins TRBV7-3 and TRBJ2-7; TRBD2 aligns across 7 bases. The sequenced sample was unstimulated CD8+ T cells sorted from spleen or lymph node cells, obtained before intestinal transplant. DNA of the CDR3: TGTGCCAGCAGCTTAACGGCGGGGGTAGGCGACGAGCAGTACTTC. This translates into CASSLTAGVGDEQYF.